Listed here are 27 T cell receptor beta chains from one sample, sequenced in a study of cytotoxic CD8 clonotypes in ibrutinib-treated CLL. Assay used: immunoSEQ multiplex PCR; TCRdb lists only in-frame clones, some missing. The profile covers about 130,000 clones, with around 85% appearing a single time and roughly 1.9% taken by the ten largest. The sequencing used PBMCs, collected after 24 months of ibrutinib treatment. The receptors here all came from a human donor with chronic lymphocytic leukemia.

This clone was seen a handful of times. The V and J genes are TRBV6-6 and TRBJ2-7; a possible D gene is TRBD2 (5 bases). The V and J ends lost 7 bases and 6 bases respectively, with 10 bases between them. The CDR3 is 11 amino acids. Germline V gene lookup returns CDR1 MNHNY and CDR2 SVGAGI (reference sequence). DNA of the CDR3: TGTGCCAGCAAGCGGACGGGCGAGCAGTACTTC. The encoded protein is CASKRTGEQYF.

In DNA, the CDR3 is TGTGCTAGTGGTTTGGGGTCAGATACGCAGTATTTT. Protein product: CASGLGSDTQYF. The chain combines TRBV12-5 with TRBJ2-3; D unresolved. V lost 1 base and J 4 bases, leaving 3 bases between the germline ends. CDR3 size: 12 residues. Germline values: CDR1 LGHNT, CDR2 FRNRAP. The whole variable domain, remainder taken from reference TRBV12-5 and TRBJ2-3, is DARVTQTPRHKVTEMGQEVTMRCQPILGHNTVFWYRQTMMQGLELLAYFRNRAPLDDSGMPKDRFSAEMPDATLATLKIQPSEPRDSAVYFCASGLGSDTQYFGPGTRLTVL.

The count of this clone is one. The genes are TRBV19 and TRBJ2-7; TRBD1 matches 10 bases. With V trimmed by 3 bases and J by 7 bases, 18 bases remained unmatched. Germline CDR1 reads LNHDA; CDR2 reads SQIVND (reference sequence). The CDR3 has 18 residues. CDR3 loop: CASSIRRDPGQGSGEQYF. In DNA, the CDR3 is TGTGCCAGTAGTATCAGAAGAGACCCGGGACAGGGGTCAGGTGAGCAGTACTTC.

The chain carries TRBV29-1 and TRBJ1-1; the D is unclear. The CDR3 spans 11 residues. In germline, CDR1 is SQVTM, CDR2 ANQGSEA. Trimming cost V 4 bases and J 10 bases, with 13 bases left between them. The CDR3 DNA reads TGCAGCGTTGCCTTGGGCCAGTCAGCTTTCTTT. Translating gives CSVALGQSAFF.

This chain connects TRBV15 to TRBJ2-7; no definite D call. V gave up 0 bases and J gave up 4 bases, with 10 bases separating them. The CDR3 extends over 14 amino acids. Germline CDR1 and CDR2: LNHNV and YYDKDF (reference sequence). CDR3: CATSRDAVSYEQYF. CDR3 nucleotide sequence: TGTGCCACCAGCAGAGATGCCGTCTCGTACGAGCAGTACTTC. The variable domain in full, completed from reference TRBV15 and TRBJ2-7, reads DAMVIQNPRYQVTQFGKPVTLSCSQTLNHNVMYWYQQKSSQAPKLLFHYYDKDFNNEADTPDNFQSRRPNTSFCFLDIRSPGLGDTAMYLCATSRDAVSYEQYFGPGTRLTVT.

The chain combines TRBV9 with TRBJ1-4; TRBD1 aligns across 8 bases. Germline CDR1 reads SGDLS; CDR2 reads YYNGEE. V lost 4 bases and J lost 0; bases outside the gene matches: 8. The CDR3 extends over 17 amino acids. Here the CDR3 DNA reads TGTGCCAGCAGCCCCGGACAGGGTCTAACAACTAATGAAAAACTGTTTTTT. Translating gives CASSPGQGLTTNEKLFF. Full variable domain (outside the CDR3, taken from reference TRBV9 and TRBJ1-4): DSGVTQTPKHLITATGQRVTLRCSPRSGDLSVYWYQQSLDQGLQFLIQYYNGEERAKGNILERFSAQQFPDLHSELNLSSLELGDSALYFCASSPGQGLTTNEKLFFGSGTQLSVL.

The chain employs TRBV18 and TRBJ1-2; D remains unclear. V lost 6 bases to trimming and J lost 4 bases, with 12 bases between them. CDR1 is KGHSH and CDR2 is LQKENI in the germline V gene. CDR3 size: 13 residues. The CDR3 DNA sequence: TGTGCCAGCTCTTCGGACCCTTCCTATGGCTACACCTTC. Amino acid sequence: CASSSDPSYGYTF.

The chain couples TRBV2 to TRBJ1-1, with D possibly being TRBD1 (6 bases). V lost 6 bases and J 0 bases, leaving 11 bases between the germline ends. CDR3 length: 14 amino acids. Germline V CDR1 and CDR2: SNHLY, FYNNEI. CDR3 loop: CASRVQGLNTEAFF. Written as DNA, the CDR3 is TGTGCCAGCAGAGTTCAGGGGTTGAACACTGAAGCTTTCTTT.

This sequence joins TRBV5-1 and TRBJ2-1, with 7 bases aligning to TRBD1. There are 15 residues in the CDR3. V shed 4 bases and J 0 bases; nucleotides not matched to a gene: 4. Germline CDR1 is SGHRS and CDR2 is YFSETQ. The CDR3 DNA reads TGCGCCAGCAGCCCGGGACAGAGCTCCTACAATGAGCAGTTCTTC. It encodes CASSPGQSSYNEQFF.

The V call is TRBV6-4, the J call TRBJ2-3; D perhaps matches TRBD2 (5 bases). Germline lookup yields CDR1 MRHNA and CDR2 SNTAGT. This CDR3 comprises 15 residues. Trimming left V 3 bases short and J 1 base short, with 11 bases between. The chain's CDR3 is CASSENGGRTDTQYF. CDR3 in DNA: TGTGCCAGCAGTGAGAACGGAGGACGCACAGATACGCAGTATTTT.

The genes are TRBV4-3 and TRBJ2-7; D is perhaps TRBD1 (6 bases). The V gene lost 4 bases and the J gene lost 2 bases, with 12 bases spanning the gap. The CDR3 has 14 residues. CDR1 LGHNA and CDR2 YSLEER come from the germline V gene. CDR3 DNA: TGCGCCAGCAGCCCCAGGGGCGAAGCCTACGAGCAGTACTTC. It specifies CASSPRGEAYEQYF.

The chain's CDR3 is CASSPVVAAAYEQYF. CDR3 coding DNA: TGCGCCAGCAGCCCCGTGGTAGCGGCAGCCTACGAGCAGTACTTC. V and J are TRBV5-1 and TRBJ2-7; tentative D call: TRBD2 (6 bases). The CDR3 consists of 15 residues. Per the germline V gene, CDR1 is SGHRS and CDR2 is YFSETQ. Between the trimmed V and J ends, which lost 4 bases and 2 bases, there was a span of 16 bases.

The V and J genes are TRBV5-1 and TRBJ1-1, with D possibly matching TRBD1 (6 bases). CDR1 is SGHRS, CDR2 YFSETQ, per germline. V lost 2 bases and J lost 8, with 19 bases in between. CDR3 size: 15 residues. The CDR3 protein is CASSLSTGPPLEAFF. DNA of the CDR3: TGCGCCAGCAGCTTAAGCACAGGGCCGCCCCTAGAAGCTTTCTTT.

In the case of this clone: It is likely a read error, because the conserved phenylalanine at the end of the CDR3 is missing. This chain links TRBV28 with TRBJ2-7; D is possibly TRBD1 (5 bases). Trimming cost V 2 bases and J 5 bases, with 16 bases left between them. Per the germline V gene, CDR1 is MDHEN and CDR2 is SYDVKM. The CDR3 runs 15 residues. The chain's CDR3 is CASSLPLSRVNEQYL. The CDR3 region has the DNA TGTGCCAGCAGTTTACCGCTGAGCAGGGTAAACGAGCAGTACCTC.

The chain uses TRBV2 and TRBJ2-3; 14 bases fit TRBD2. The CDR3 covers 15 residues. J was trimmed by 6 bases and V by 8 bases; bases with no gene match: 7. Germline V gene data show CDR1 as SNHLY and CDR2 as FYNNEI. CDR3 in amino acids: CASPGLAGVADTQYF. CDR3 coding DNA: TGTGCCAGCCCGGGACTAGCGGGAGTAGCGGATACGCAGTATTTT.

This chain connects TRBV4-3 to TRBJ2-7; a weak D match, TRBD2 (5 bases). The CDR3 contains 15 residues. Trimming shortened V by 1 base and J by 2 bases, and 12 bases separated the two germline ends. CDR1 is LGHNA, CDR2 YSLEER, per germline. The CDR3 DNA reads TGCGCCAGCAGCCAAGGGGAGAAGGGTACCTACGAGCAGTACTTC. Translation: CASSQGEKGTYEQYF.

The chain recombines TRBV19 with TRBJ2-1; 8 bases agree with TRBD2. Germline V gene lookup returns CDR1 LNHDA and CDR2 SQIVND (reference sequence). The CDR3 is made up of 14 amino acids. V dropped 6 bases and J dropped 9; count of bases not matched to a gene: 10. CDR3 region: CASRLAGLLSEQFF. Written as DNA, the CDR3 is TGTGCCAGTAGATTAGCGGGATTATTGAGTGAGCAGTTCTTC.

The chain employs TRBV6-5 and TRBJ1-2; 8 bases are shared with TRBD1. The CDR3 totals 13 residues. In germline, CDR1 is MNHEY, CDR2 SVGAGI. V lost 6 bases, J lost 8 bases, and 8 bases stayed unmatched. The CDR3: CASRSGQGPGYTF. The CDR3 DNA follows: TGTGCCAGCAGATCCGGACAGGGCCCAGGCTACACCTTC.

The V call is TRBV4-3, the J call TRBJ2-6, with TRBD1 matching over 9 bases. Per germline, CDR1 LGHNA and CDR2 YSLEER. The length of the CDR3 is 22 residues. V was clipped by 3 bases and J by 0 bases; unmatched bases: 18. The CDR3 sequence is CASSQEPGQGLTGISGANVLTF. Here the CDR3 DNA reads TGCGCCAGCAGCCAGGAACCGGGACAGGGCTTAACTGGGATCTCTGGGGCCAACGTCCTGACTTTC.

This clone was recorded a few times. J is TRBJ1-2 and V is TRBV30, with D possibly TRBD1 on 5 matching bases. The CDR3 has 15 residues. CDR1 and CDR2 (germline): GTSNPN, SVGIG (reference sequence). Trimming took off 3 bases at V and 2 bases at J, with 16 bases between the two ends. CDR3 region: CAWRATRDGNYGYTF. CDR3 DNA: TGTGCCTGGAGGGCAACCCGGGACGGAAACTATGGCTACACCTTC. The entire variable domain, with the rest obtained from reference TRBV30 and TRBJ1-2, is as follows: SQTIHQWPATLVQPVGSPLSLECTVEGTSNPNLYWYRQAAGRGLQLLFYSVGIGQISSEVPQNLSASRPQDRQFILSSKKLLLSDSGFYLCAWRATRDGNYGYTFGSGTRLTVV.

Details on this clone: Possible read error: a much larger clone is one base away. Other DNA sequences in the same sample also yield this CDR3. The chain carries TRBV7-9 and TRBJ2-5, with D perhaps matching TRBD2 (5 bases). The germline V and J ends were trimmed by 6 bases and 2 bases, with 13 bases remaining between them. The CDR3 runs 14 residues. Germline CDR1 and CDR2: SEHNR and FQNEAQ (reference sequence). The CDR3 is CASRRGTRQETQYF. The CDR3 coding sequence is TGTGCCAGCAGACGCGGAACTAGGCAAGAGACCCAGTACTTC.

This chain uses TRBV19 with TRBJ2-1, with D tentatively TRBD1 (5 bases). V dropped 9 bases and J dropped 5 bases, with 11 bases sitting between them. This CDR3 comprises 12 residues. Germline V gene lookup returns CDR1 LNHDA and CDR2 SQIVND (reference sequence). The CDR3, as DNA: TGTGCCAGCCGTTGGGGCCACAATGAGCAGTTCTTC. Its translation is CASRWGHNEQFF.

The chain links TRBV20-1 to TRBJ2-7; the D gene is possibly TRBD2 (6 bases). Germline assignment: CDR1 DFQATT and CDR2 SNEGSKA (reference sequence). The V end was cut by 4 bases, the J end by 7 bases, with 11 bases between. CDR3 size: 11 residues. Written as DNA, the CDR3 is TGCAGTGCTAATGGGGGGAGGGAGCAGTACTTC. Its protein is CSANGGREQYF.

The CDR3 protein is CASSLLGSPSQMNTEAFF. The CDR3 coding sequence is TGTGCCAGCAGTTTACTGGGGTCCCCTTCACAGATGAACACTGAAGCTTTCTTT. J is TRBJ1-1 and V is TRBV28; D ambiguous. The CDR3 is 18 amino acids. V lost 2 bases to trimming and J lost 0 bases, with 19 bases between them. Germline V lookup: CDR1 MDHEN, CDR2 SYDVKM. Drawing the rest from reference TRBV28 and TRBJ1-1, the complete variable domain is DVKVTQSSRYLVKRTGEKVFLECVQDMDHENMFWYRQDPGLGLRLIYFSYDVKMKEKGDIPEGYSVSREKKERFSLILESASTNQTSMYLCASSLLGSPSQMNTEAFFGQGTRLTVV.

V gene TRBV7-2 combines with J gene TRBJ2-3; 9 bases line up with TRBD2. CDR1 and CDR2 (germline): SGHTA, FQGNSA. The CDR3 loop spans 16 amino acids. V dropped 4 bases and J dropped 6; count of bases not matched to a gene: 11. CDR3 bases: TGTGCCAGCAGCTCCAGAGCGGGGGGCGCGGGCGATACGCAGTATTTT. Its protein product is CASSSRAGGAGDTQYF.

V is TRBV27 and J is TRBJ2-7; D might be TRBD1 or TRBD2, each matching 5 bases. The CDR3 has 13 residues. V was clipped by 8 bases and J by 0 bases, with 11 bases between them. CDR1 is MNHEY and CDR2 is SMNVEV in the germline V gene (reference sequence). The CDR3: CASRDPRSYEQYF. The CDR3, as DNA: TGTGCCAGCCGGGACCCCCGCTCCTACGAGCAGTACTTC.

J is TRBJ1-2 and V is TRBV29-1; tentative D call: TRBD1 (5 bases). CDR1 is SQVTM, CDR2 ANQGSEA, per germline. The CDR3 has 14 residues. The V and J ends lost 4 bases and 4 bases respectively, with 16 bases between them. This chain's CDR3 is CSVGTGNKGYGYTF. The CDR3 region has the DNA TGCAGCGTTGGTACAGGAAATAAGGGCTATGGCTACACCTTC.